Listed below are T cell receptor beta chains from one sample, sequenced in a study of T cells in Graves' hyperthyroidism and ophthalmopathy. TCRdb passed the multiplex PCR reads through MiXCR, listing each CDR3 protein once. The sample records fewer than 900,000 distinct CDR3 sequences, roughly a sixth being singletons. Material for sequencing was blood. These receptors were collected from a woman in her forties or fifties with Graves' hyperthyroidism that later progressed to Graves' ophthalmopathy. The CDR3 runs from the conserved cysteine through the conserved F or W. The D gene is left open where the match is weak. Only part of the rows carry a size: once, few, many, or a class if the clone is expanded.

J | V | size | D | CDR3 | DNA
TRBJ2-2 | TRBV20-1 | - | - | CSATSGQGNTGELFF | TGCAGTGCTACCTCCGGACAAGGGAACACCGGGGAGCTGTTTTTT
TRBJ1-5 | TRBV6-1 | few | - | CASSEYTGNNQPQHF | TGTGCCAGCAGTGAATATACAGGGAATAATCAGCCCCAGCATTTT
TRBJ1-3 | TRBV10-2 | many | - | CASSEARISGNTIYF | TGCGCCAGCAGTGAGGCTCGGATCTCTGGAAACACCATATATTTT
TRBJ1-2 | TRBV6-1 | many | TRBD1 | CASSRPGTGGRNAYGYTF | TGTGCCAGCAGTCGTCCCGGGACAGGGGGCAGGAATGCCTATGGCTACACCTTC
TRBJ2-1 | TRBV27 | few | - | CASRPNDSNEQFF | TGTGCCAGCAGACCCAACGACAGCAATGAGCAGTTCTTC
TRBJ2-5 | TRBV10-3 | many | TRBD2 | CAISEELAGTQETQYF | TGTGCCATCAGTGAGGAACTAGCGGGGACCCAAGAGACCCAGTACTTC
TRBJ2-4 | TRBV20-1 | few | - | CSAPRMGATKNIQYF | TGCAGTGCTCCAAGGATGGGGGCCACCAAAAACATTCAGTACTTC
TRBJ2-3 | TRBV3-1 | few | - | CASSSTPGLSTDTQYF | TGTGCCAGCAGCAGTACCCCAGGGCTTAGCACAGATACGCAGTATTTT
TRBJ1-2 | TRBV6-1 | many | - | CASSDSGQGYGYTF | TGTGCCAGCAGTGATTCAGGGCAGGGCTATGGCTACACCTTC
TRBJ2-5 | TRBV3-1 | - | TRBD1 | CASSRQGPETQYF | TGTGCCAGCAGCCGACAGGGCCCCGAGACCCAGTACTTC
TRBJ2-3 | TRBV11-2 | few | - | CASSIDADTQYF | TGTGCCAGTAGTATAGACGCAGATACGCAGTATTTT
TRBJ1-1 | TRBV30 | many | - | CAWSAGKARAFF | TGTGCCTGGAGTGCTGGGAAGGCAAGAGCTTTCTTT
TRBJ1-5 | TRBV19 | - | - | CASSSILIGGNQPQHF | TGTGCCAGTAGTTCTATATTGATAGGGGGCAATCAGCCCCAGCATTTT
TRBJ2-7 | TRBV5-1 | many | - | CASGDRDTTDEQYF | TGCGCCAGCGGAGACCGGGACACCACCGACGAGCAGTACTTC
TRBJ2-1 | TRBV12-3/TRBV12-4 | few | - | CASTVTSLGYNEQFF | TGTGCCAGCACCGTCACTTCCCTGGGCTACAATGAGCAGTTCTTC
TRBJ2-3 | TRBV12-3/TRBV12-4 | few | TRBD2 | CASSYSESGGALDTQYF | TGTGCCAGCAGTTACTCCGAGTCGGGGGGGGCATTAGATACGCAGTATTTT
TRBJ1-2 | TRBV6-5 | few | - | CASSYSTGSGYTF | TGTGCCAGCAGTTACTCAACAGGGAGTGGCTACACCTTC
TRBJ2-5 | TRBV20-1 | few | TRBD2 | CSASAGGGQETQYF | TGCAGTGCCTCTGCGGGGGGGGGGCAAGAGACCCAGTACTTC
TRBJ1-1 | TRBV5-1 | many | TRBD1 | CASSLSGTGSEAFF | TGCGCCAGCAGCTTATCCGGGACAGGGTCTGAAGCTTTCTTT
TRBJ2-3 | TRBV3-1 | many | TRBD1 | CASSQGPGQGWDTQYF | TGTGCCAGCAGCCAAGGCCCGGGACAGGGGTGGGATACGCAGTATTTT
TRBJ1-1 | TRBV12-3/TRBV12-4 | - | - | CASSRTSEAFF | TGTGCCAGCAGTCGGACATCTGAAGCTTTCTTT
TRBJ1-5 | TRBV2 | many | - | CASSRPQGNQPQHF | TGTGCCAGCAGTCGACCCCAGGGGAATCAGCCCCAGCATTTT
TRBJ2-7 | TRBV3-1 | - | - | CASSQRQQDYEQYF | TGTGCCAGCAGCCAACGACAACAGGATTACGAGCAGTACTTC
TRBJ1-1 | TRBV6-1 | many | - | CASIGDGVTEAFF | TGTGCCAGCATAGGAGATGGGGTCACTGAAGCTTTCTTT
TRBJ2-1 | TRBV6-5 | - | TRBD2 | CASSYRRTSGGSYNEQFF | TGTGCCAGCAGTTACCGAAGGACTAGCGGGGGGTCGTACAATGAGCAGTTCTTC
TRBJ2-5 | TRBV2 | many | - | CASRAGGPRYETQYF | TGTGCCAGCAGAGCCGGGGGGCCGCGGTATGAGACCCAGTACTTC
TRBJ1-2 | TRBV19 | - | - | CASSPGAGPLGYTF | TGTGCCAGTAGTCCTGGGGCAGGGCCGCTTGGCTACACCTTC
TRBJ1-6 | TRBV13 | - | TRBD1 | CASSPIGRTGVGSPLHF | TGTGCCAGCAGCCCCATCGGGCGGACAGGGGTTGGTTCACCCCTCCACTTT
TRBJ2-7 | TRBV27 | many | TRBD1 | CASSSPSGQGSYEQYF | TGTGCCAGCAGTTCTCCATCAGGACAGGGCTCCTACGAGCAGTACTTC
TRBJ1-5 | TRBV2 | many | TRBD1 | CASSSQDRGLHQPQHF | TGTGCCAGCAGTTCCCAGGACAGGGGGTTGCATCAGCCCCAGCATTTT
TRBJ2-5 | TRBV20-1 | many | - | CSHRAQETQYF | TGCAGTCACAGGGCACAAGAGACCCAGTACTTC
TRBJ2-5 | TRBV12-3/TRBV12-4 | many | TRBD2 | CASSRTSGGQETQYF | TGTGCCAGCAGCCGGACTAGCGGGGGGCAAGAGACCCAGTACTTC
TRBJ2-3 | TRBV7-3 | many | TRBD2 | CASSLASGGTLTDTQYF | TGTGCCAGCAGCTTGGCTAGCGGGGGGACCCTCACAGATACGCAGTATTTT
TRBJ2-3 | TRBV18 | many | - | CASSPPSGSTDTQYF | TGTGCCAGCTCACCACCCTCGGGGAGCACAGATACGCAGTATTTT
TRBJ2-3 | TRBV5-4 | - | - | CASSWLETDTQYF | TGTGCCAGCAGCTGGCTAGAGACAGATACGCAGTATTTT
TRBJ2-7 | TRBV7-8 | many | TRBD1 | CASSLVTGVDYRQYF | TGTGCCAGCAGCTTAGTCACAGGGGTCGATTATAGGCAGTACTTC
TRBJ2-5 | TRBV11-2 | many | - | CASNGRTQETQYF | TGTGCCAGCAACGGACGGACCCAAGAGACCCAGTACTTC
TRBJ2-7 | TRBV5-1 | many | - | CASRMGSGRSVYEQYF | TGCGCCAGCAGAATGGGTAGTGGGCGATCGGTATACGAGCAGTACTTC
TRBJ2-7 | TRBV6-1 | many | - | CASSDSGVDSYEQYF | TGTGCCAGCAGTGATTCCGGGGTGGACTCCTACGAGCAGTACTTC
TRBJ2-1 | TRBV29-1 | - | - | CSVDPNRDSQFF | TGCAGCGTTGATCCAAACCGGGACTCACAGTTCTTC
TRBJ2-3 | TRBV6-1 | few | TRBD1 | CASSYEAGGKYF | TGTGCCAGCAGTTATGAGGCAGGGGGCAAGTATTTT
TRBJ1-1 | TRBV11-1 | many | - | CASSWRQGMNTEAFF | TGTGCCAGCAGCTGGAGGCAGGGTATGAACACTGAAGCTTTCTTT
TRBJ2-7 | TRBV5-1 | - | - | CASSPGDRDSYEQYF | TGCGCCAGCAGCCCGGGGGACAGAGACTCCTACGAGCAGTACTTC
TRBJ2-1 | TRBV20-1 | few | TRBD2 | CSASWSGALYNEQFF | TGCAGTGCTAGCTGGAGCGGGGCGCTCTACAATGAGCAGTTCTTC
TRBJ1-6 | TRBV20-1 | many | TRBD1 | CSARVPGQSNSPLHF | TGCAGTGCTAGAGTCCCGGGACAGAGCAATTCACCCCTCCACTTT
TRBJ1-4 | TRBV12-3/TRBV12-4 | - | TRBD1 | CASSSGDRSSTNEKLFF | TGTGCCAGCAGTTCGGGGGACAGATCCTCAACTAATGAAAAACTGTTTTTT
TRBJ2-5 | TRBV19 | - | TRBD2 | CASSIVGPGGVAGNQETQYF | TGTGCCAGTAGTATAGTCGGCCCGGGCGGCGTAGCGGGGAATCAAGAGACCCAGTACTTC
TRBJ1-1 | TRBV29-1 | - | TRBD1 | CSVGTGAEAFF | TGCAGCGTTGGGACAGGGGCCGAAGCTTTCTTT
TRBJ1-1 | TRBV6-5 | few | - | CASSYKAALNTEAFF | TGTGCCAGCAGTTACAAGGCAGCGTTGAACACTGAAGCTTTCTTT
TRBJ2-1 | TRBV7-2 | - | - | CASSIKTGTKQETQFF | TGTGCCAGCAGCATAAAAACCGGGACAAAACAAGAGACCCAGTTCTTC
TRBJ1-5 | TRBV5-1 | - | - | CASSLEDYRQPQHF | TGCGCCAGCAGCTTGGAAGATTATAGGCAGCCCCAGCATTTT